The rows below give T cell receptor beta chains drawn from one sample of a study of CD8 T cells in ankylosing spondylitis. TCRdb ran MiXCR on the 5' RACE reads and lists one entry per CDR3 protein. The table lists under 300,000 distinct CDR3 sequences, about 10% of them singletons. Sequencing was done on a sample of blood, either unsorted or a sorted T cell fraction (not recorded which). The source of these receptors is a male donor with ankylosing spondylitis or in good health (not recorded which). Both conserved end residues are part of each CDR3. Fields, in order: V gene, clone size, CDR3 length, J gene, CDR3 protein. Clone size is shown for a subset of rows, as once, few, many or a class of expanded clone.

>TRBV29-1|many|13|TRBJ2-6
CSVQGVGANVLTF
>TRBV20-1|many|11|TRBJ2-7
CSARGTYEQYF
>TRBV30|.|11|TRBJ2-1
CAWSRLPEQFF
>TRBV20-1|few|16|TRBJ2-5
CSAYLPIGTAEETQYF
>TRBV5-1|many|11|TRBJ2-1
CASSFLNEQFF
>TRBV7-2|many|13|TRBJ2-2
CASSFSYTGELFF
>TRBV29-1|many|13|TRBJ2-3
CSVPTKNTDTQYF
>TRBV7-8|many|16|TRBJ2-3
CASSLGTGQGTDTQYF
>TRBV9|.|16|TRBJ2-1
CASTQRPQWSYNEQFF
>TRBV18|many|15|TRBJ1-1
CASSRSQGGGTEAFF
>TRBV27|many|14|TRBJ1-6
CASRRTGGDSPLHF
>TRBV29-1|many|14|TRBJ1-1
CSVEGLTLDTEAFF
>TRBV20-1|many|15|TRBJ2-7
CSALALAGAGNEQYF
>TRBV12-3/TRBV12-4|many|14|TRBJ2-5
CASSTSVTRETQYF
>TRBV5-4|few|15|TRBJ2-7
CASSLRVTGSYEQYF
>TRBV20-1|many|13|TRBJ2-7
CSARSSGGREQYF
>TRBV29-1|many|15|TRBJ1-4
CSARITGATNEKLFF
>TRBV18|.|14|TRBJ2-5
CASSPQGAGETQYF
>TRBV24-1|.|15|TRBJ2-3
CATSDSRPGTDTQYF
>TRBV5-1|many|15|TRBJ2-7
CASSLDWGRSYEQYF
>TRBV5-1|few|16|TRBJ2-1
CASSLASGVLYNEQFF
>TRBV7-2|.|15|TRBJ1-4
CASSLEGTSGNGLFF
>TRBV5-4|many|13|TRBJ1-3
CASSSWTGNTIYF
>TRBV20-1|many|13|TRBJ1-2
CSAREPGSHGYTF
>TRBV20-1|many|16|TRBJ2-7
CSASAKRYGRDYEQYF
>TRBV10-3|.|15|TRBJ1-1
CAISESKSGSFEAFF
>TRBV6-1|many|14|TRBJ2-3
CASSEPSASDTQYF
>TRBV7-8|many|15|TRBJ2-1
CASSLGTGSYNEQFF
>TRBV12-3/TRBV12-4|few|11|TRBJ1-1
CASRTDTEAFF
>TRBV15|many|14|TRBJ1-6
CATSYRADNSPLHF
>TRBV12-3/TRBV12-4|many|16|TRBJ2-3
CASRPTSGGSTDTQYF
>TRBV5-1|many|15|TRBJ2-5
CASSTVNRGLETQYF
>TRBV12-3/TRBV12-4|many|14|TRBJ1-5
CASSQINSNQPQHF
>TRBV5-1|many|12|TRBJ2-1
CASSPAGGVEFF
>TRBV12-3/TRBV12-4|many|13|TRBJ2-5
CASSSTGSETQYF
>TRBV6-1|many|15|TRBJ2-3
CASSRPGTSLDTQYF
>TRBV5-6|many|16|TRBJ1-5
CASSLVRGAGNQPQHF
>TRBV20-1|.|13|TRBJ2-1
CSARDRGLAGPFF
>TRBV10-3|.|15|TRBJ2-5
CAISPGQGLEETQYF
>TRBV4-2|many|16|TRBJ2-5
CASSQDPAGGQETQYF
>TRBV6-1|many|15|TRBJ1-5
CASTSGQGAGQPQHF
>TRBV20-1|many|13|TRBJ2-5
CSAEPTGRETQYF
>TRBV4-2|many|15|TRBJ2-2
CASSQSGQGAGELFF
>TRBV20-1|many|14|TRBJ1-1
CSASDWGGNTEAFF
>TRBV7-9|.|15|TRBJ2-1
CASSFLGVARNEQFF
>TRBV7-2|many|15|TRBJ2-1
CASSLASGYYNEQFF
>TRBV11-2|many|14|TRBJ1-1
CASSLDQGTTEAFF
>TRBV21-1|many|18|TRBJ2-2
CASSKERGDRGFHGELFF
>TRBV10-3|.|16|TRBJ2-1
CAIRGSSGSSYNEQFF
>TRBV7-7|many|14|TRBJ2-2
CASSRNANTGELFF
>TRBV15|many|14|TRBJ2-7
CATGRASGAYEQYF
>TRBV20-1|many|13|TRBJ1-1
CSAAAGGNTEAFF
>TRBV11-2|many|13|TRBJ2-2
CASSLSWFGELFF
>TRBV30|many|18|TRBJ2-6
CAWSVPSPQGSGANVLTF
>TRBV7-2|few|16|TRBJ2-7
CASSPLGSGRSYEQYF
>TRBV29-1|many|12|TRBJ1-3
CSVTGSGNTIYF
>TRBV5-1|many|15|TRBJ1-2
CASSLEVVQNYGYTF
>TRBV7-2|many|20|TRBJ2-7
CASSLADGLAGAPLSYEQYF